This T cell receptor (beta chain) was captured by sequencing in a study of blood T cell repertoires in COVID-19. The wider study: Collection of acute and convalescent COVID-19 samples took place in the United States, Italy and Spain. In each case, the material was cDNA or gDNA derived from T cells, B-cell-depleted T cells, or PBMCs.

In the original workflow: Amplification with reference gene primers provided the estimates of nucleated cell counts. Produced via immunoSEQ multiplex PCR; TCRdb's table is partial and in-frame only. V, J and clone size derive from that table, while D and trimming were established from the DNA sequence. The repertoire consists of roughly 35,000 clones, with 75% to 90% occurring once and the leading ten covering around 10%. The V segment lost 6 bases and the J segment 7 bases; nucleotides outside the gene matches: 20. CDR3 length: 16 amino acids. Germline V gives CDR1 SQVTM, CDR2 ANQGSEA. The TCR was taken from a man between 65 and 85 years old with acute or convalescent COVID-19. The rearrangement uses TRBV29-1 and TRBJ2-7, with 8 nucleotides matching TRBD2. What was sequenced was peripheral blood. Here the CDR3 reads CSVIRQVTGTRTEQYF. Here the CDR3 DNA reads TGCAGCGTGATCAGACAGGTAACCGGGACTAGAACTGAGCAGTACTTC.